The following is a TCR beta chain sequence with its context. Relative to the germline gene, one junction end is altered; a read error may explain this. This entry comes from a study of cytomegalovirus exposure and HLA in healthy donors. The CDR3 has 12 residues. Germline CDR1 and CDR2: SEHNR and FQNEAQ (reference sequence). 13 Jbeta primers and 60 Vbeta primers were used for the PCR. Assay: immunoSEQ multiplex PCR; the TCRdb copy retains only in-frame clones and omits some. Of approximately 140,000 clones in the sample, 79% were seen once. The clonotype originates from a man over 45 in good health and CMV-seropositive. V gene TRBV7-9 combines with J gene TRBJ1-1, with D perhaps matching TRBD1 (5 bases). The sample comprised PBMCs. The CDR3: CSSSFSGAEAFF. CDR3 bases: TGTTCCAGCAGCTTCTCGGGGGCTGAAGCTTTCTTT.